The next 5 T cell receptor beta chains were all read from a single sample in a study of blood T cells in healthy people across ages. Together with a sample-barcoded 5' primer, a J-beta primer mix was included in a second PCR lasting about 6 to 11 cycles. TCRdb reprocessed the 5' RACE reads with MiXCR, giving one entry per CDR3 protein. The sample yields 780,000 or so distinct CDR3 sequences, 56% seen once. Source material: blood. Receptors originate from a man aged 35 to 55 in good health.

There are a few counts of this clonotype. V and J are TRBV5-1 and TRBJ1-2; D remains unclear. CDR3 size: 15 residues. Per germline, CDR1 SGHRS and CDR2 YFSETQ. The V end lost 1 base, the J end lost 8 bases, and 18 bases lay between the germline ends. Here the CDR3 DNA reads TGCGCCAGCAGCTTGCTCGACGCTATGGGAGGAGGCTACACCTTC. Protein sequence: CASSLLDAMGGGYTF. The full variable domain, with the rest looked up from reference TRBV5-1 and TRBJ1-2, is KAGVTQTPRYLIKTRGQQVTLSCSPISGHRSVSWYQQTPGQGLQFLFEYFSETQRNKGNFPGRFSGRQFSNSRSEMNVSTLELGDSALYLCASSLLDAMGGGYTFGSGTRLTVV.

This chain joins TRBV29-1 and TRBJ1-1; D is perhaps TRBD1 (5 bases). V lost 5 bases to trimming and J lost 1 base, with 14 bases between them. The CDR3 runs to 14 residues. Per the germline V gene, CDR1 is SQVTM and CDR2 is ANQGSEA. The CDR3 sequence is CSVSSRGKNTEAFF. CDR3 bases: TGCAGCGTTTCATCCCGGGGGAAGAACACTGAAGCTTTCTTT. The entire variable domain, with the rest obtained from reference TRBV29-1 and TRBJ1-1, is as follows: SAVISQKPSRDICQRGTSLTIQCQVDSQVTMMFWYRQQPGQSLTLIATANQGSEATYESGFVIDKFPISRPNLTFSTLTVSNMSPEDSSIYLCSVSSRGKNTEAFFGQGTRLTVV.

This clonotype was counted between two and nine times. A much larger clonotype is one base distant, so this may be a read error. DNA for the CDR3: TGCAGTGCTAGAGATGGGGTAGCGGGAGTCCATGAGCAGTTCTTC. Its protein is CSARDGVAGVHEQFF. V is TRBV20-1 and J is TRBJ2-1; 9 bases fit TRBD2. V shed 0 bases, J shed 8 bases, and the junction held 8 bases outside the gene matches. CDR3 length: 15 residues. CDR1 and CDR2 from the germline V gene are DFQATT and SNEGSKA (reference sequence).

About this clonotype: This may arise from a read error, as a much more abundant clone is one base away. This sequence joins TRBV4-2 and TRBJ2-4, with TRBD2 matching 11 bases. CDR1 LGHNA and CDR2 YNFKEQ come from the germline V gene. The CDR3 totals 15 residues. The chain's CDR3 is CTSSQDVGTSGEQYF. The CDR3 DNA is TGTACCAGCAGCCAAGACGTTGGGACTAGCGGAGAGCAGTACTTC.

The V gene is TRBV7-2, the J gene TRBJ1-5; 8 bases are shared with TRBD1. This CDR3 region has 16 residues. Germline V gene sequence: CDR1 SGHTA, CDR2 FQGNSA. The V segment lost 2 bases and the J segment 6 bases; nucleotides outside the gene matches: 9. Written as DNA, the CDR3 is TGTGCCAGCAGCTTATTAACCAGGGGGCGCGGTCAGCCCCAGCATTTT. The encoded protein is CASSLLTRGRGQPQHF.